This record looks at one TCR beta chain sequence and its context. TCRdb passed the 5' RACE reads through MiXCR, listing each CDR3 protein once. Of 95,000 to 130,000 distinct CDR3 sequences listed, approximately 12% are singletons. The record originates from a study of spatial heterogeneity in lung cancer. CDR1 is SGHRS, CDR2 YFSETQ, per germline. The CDR3 totals 14 residues. The V segment lost 0 bases and the J segment 7 bases; nucleotides outside the gene matches: 4. Time point reported: blood at routine non-recurrence follow-up after resection. Whole RNA, which was extracted from tumor, nontumor lung tissue or frozen PBMC, was sequenced without any cell sorting.

This receptor was taken from a male donor with early-stage non-small cell lung cancer. The material was PBMCs, obtained at follow-up. V gene TRBV5-1 combines with J gene TRBJ1-5; 7 bases agree with TRBD1. The CDR3 region has the DNA TGCGCCAGCAGCTTGGAAGGGGGCGAGCAGCCCCAGCATTTT. Its protein product is CASSLEGGEQPQHF.